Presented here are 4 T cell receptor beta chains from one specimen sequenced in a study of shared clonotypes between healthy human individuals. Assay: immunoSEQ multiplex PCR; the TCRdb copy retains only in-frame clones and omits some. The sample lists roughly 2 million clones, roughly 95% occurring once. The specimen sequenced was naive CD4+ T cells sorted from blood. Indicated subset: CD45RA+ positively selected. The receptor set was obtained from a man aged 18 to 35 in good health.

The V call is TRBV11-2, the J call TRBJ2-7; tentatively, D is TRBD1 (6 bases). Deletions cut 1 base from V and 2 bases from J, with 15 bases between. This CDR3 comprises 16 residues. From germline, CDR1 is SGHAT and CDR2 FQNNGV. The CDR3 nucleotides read TGTGCCAGCAGCTTAGCGGGACAAAAAGGTGCCTACGAGCAGTACTTC. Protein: CASSLAGQKGAYEQYF.

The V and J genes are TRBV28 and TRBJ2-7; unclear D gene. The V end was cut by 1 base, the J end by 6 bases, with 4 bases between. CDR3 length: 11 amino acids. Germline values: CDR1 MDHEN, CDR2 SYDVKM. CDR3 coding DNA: TGTGCCAGCAGTTTATTTTCCGAGCAGTACTTC. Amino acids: CASSLFSEQYF.

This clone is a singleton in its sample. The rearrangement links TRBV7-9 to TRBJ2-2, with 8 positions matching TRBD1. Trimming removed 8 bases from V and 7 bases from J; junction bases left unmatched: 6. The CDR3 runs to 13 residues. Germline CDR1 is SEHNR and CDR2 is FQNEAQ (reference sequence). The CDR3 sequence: CASGRGQGGELFF. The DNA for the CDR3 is TGTGCCAGCGGCAGGGGGCAAGGCGGGGAGCTGTTTTTT.

CDR3 in amino acids: CASSPPARGAYTEAFF. CDR3 DNA: TGTGCCAGCTCACCACCCGCGCGGGGCGCTTACACTGAAGCTTTCTTT. J is TRBJ1-1 and V is TRBV18; D is possibly TRBD1 (5 bases). The V gene's germline CDR1 is KGHSH and CDR2 LQKENI. V lost 0 bases, J lost 3 bases, and 14 bases lay in between. The CDR3 is made up of 16 amino acids.